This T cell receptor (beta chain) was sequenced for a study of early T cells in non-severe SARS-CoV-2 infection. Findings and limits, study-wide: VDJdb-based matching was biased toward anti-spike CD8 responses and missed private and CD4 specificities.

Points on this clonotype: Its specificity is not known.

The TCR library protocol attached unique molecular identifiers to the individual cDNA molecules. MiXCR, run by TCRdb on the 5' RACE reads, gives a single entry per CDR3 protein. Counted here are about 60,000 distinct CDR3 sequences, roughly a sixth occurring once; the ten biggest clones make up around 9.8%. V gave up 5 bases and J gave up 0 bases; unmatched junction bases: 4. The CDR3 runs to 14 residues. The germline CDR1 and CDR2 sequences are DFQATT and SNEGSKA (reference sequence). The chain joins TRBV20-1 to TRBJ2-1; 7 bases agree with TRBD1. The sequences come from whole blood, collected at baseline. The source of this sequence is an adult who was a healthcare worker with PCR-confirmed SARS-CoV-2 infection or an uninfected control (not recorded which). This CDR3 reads CSAADRVSYNEQFF. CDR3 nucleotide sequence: TGCAGTGCTGCAGACAGGGTCTCCTACAATGAGCAGTTCTTC.